The next 32 T cell receptor beta chains were all read from a single sample in a study of CD8 T cells in Susac syndrome. Random hexamers were used to reverse transcribe the RNA input (roughly 0.5 to 1 ug). TCRdb used MiXCR to reprocess the immunoSEQ multiplex PCR reads, holding one entry per CDR3 protein. The sample consists of 150,000 to 200,000 distinct CDR3 sequences, approximately 93% of them appearing once. The sequenced sample was CD4+ T cells from PBMCs. The receptors shown here come from a human donor with multiple sclerosis.

CDR3 amino acids: CASSQRGSNEKLFF. CDR3 coding DNA: TGTGCCAGCAGCCAACGGGGAAGTAATGAAAAACTGTTTTTT. V and J are TRBV3-1 and TRBJ1-4; no firm D call. The V gene's germline CDR1 is LGHDT and CDR2 YNNKEL (reference sequence). The CDR3 spans 14 residues. Trimming stripped 2 bases from V and 4 bases from J, with 8 bases between.

The CDR3 DNA reads as TGCAGCGCCCCGTGGGGCGGGGAGACCCAGTACTTC. Translation gives CSAPWGGETQYF. The chain carries TRBV29-1 and TRBJ2-5; D assignment may be TRBD1 or TRBD2 (5 bases each). Germline-derived CDR1 and CDR2 are SQVTM and ANQGSEA. Trimming cost V 7 bases and J 5 bases, with 14 bases left between them. The CDR3 has 12 residues.

The chain carries TRBV7-2 and TRBJ2-7; tentatively, D is TRBD1 (6 bases). The V and J ends lost 7 bases and 3 bases respectively, with 13 bases between them. CDR3 size: 13 residues. The germline gives CDR1 SGHTA, CDR2 FQGNSA. The CDR3 DNA follows: TGTGCCAGCACCCCAGGACAGTACTACGAGCAGTACTTC. Its translation: CASTPGQYYEQYF.

The chain uses TRBV4-2 and TRBJ1-2, with 10 nucleotides matching TRBD1. The V gene end was trimmed by 4 bases and the J gene end by 3 bases; junction bases not matched to a gene: 5. The CDR3 extends over 15 amino acids. Germline CDR1 is LGHNA and CDR2 is YNFKEQ. CDR3 coding DNA: TGTGCCAGCAGCCCGCGGGACAGGGGAGACTATGGCTACACCTTC. Protein: CASSPRDRGDYGYTF.

The V call is TRBV14, the J call TRBJ1-1; a possible D gene is TRBD1 (6 bases). The CDR3 consists of 16 residues. V dropped 0 bases and J dropped 1 base, with 12 bases sitting between them. Germline-derived CDR1 and CDR2 are SGHDN and FVKESK. CDR3 DNA: TGTGCCAGCAGCCAAGAGCCAGGGGCGCGGAACACTGAAGCTTTCTTT. Its protein is CASSQEPGARNTEAFF. The whole variable domain, remainder taken from reference TRBV14 and TRBJ1-1, is EAGVTQFPSHSVIEKGQTVTLRCDPISGHDNLYWYRRVMGKEIKFLLHFVKESKQDESGMPNNRFLAERTGGTYSTLKVQPAELEDSGVYFCASSQEPGARNTEAFFGQGTRLTVV.

This clonotype showed up just once. This CDR3 is CASSTRTLGRETQYF. The CDR3 DNA is TGTGCCAGCAGTACCCGGACCCTAGGCAGGGAGACCCAGTACTTC. This chain connects TRBV2 to TRBJ2-5; D call uncertain. This CDR3 is 15 amino acids long. CDR1 and CDR2 (germline): SNHLY, FYNNEI. V was trimmed by 5 bases and J by 5 bases, leaving 18 bases between them. Drawing the rest from reference TRBV2 and TRBJ2-5, the complete variable domain is EPEVTQTPSHQVTQMGQEVILRCVPISNHLYFYWYRQILGQKVEFLVSFYNNEISEKSEIFDDQFSVERPDGSNFTLKIRSTKLEDSAMYFCASSTRTLGRETQYFGPGTRLLVL.

CDR3 loop: CSASLAGSERNQPQHF. CDR3 DNA sequence: TGCAGTGCTAGTCTCGCAGGGTCGGAAAGGAATCAGCCCCAGCATTTT. The rearrangement links TRBV20-1 to TRBJ1-5, with a tentative D call TRBD1 (5 bases). V lost 3 bases and J 4 bases, leaving 19 bases between the germline ends. The CDR3 has 16 amino acids. The germline V gene encodes CDR1 DFQATT and CDR2 SNEGSKA (reference sequence).

This rearrangement joins TRBV6-2 or TRBV6-3 to TRBJ1-2, with TRBD1 identical over 10 bases. CDR1 and CDR2 from the germline V gene are MNHEY and SVGEGT. The V segment lost 2 bases and the J segment 6 bases; nucleotides outside the gene matches: 3. This CDR3 contains 14 residues. Here the CDR3 reads CASSYPGTGDGYTF. CDR3 nucleotide sequence: TGTGCCAGCAGTTACCCGGGGACAGGGGATGGCTACACCTTC.

The rearrangement joins TRBV11-3 to TRBJ2-5; maybe TRBD1 (5 bases). Germline loops: CDR1 SGHNT, CDR2 YENEEA. The length of the CDR3 is 13 residues. V shed 4 bases and J shed 1 base, with 7 bases lying between them. The CDR3 loop is CASSSQGQETQYF. In DNA form, the CDR3 reads TGTGCCAGCAGCTCGCAGGGCCAAGAGACCCAGTACTTC.

The chain combines TRBV4-3 with TRBJ2-6, with a tentative D call TRBD2 (5 bases). The germline V gene has CDR1 LGHNA and CDR2 YSLEER. The CDR3 loop spans 18 amino acids. Trimming took 0 bases from V and 0 from J, leaving 12 bases between them. CDR3 coding DNA: TGCGCCAGCAGCCAAGAGCGTCCGGGGAGCTCTGGGGCCAACGTCCTGACTTTC. Translated, it gives CASSQERPGSSGANVLTF.

The chain employs TRBV27 and TRBJ2-1; tentative D call: TRBD1 (5 bases). This CDR3 is 15 amino acids long. CDR1 is MNHEY and CDR2 is SMNVEV in the germline V gene (reference sequence). V was trimmed by 2 bases and J by 7 bases, leaving 15 bases between them. CDR3 sequence: CASSLAGYRLNEQFF. DNA for the CDR3: TGTGCCAGCAGTTTAGCAGGGTATCGTTTAAATGAGCAGTTCTTC.

This rearrangement joins TRBV6-5 to TRBJ1-1, with D unresolved. Trimming pared 4 bases from V and 1 base from J, leaving 10 bases between. This CDR3 comprises 14 residues. Germline V gene lookup returns CDR1 MNHEY and CDR2 SVGAGI. The CDR3 DNA reads TGTGCCAGCAGTTCGCCAGCCAGGAACACTGAAGCTTTCTTT. Residues: CASSSPARNTEAFF.

The chain has TRBV29-1 and TRBJ1-1; D is perhaps TRBD1 (6 bases). V lost 7 bases and J lost 0, with 15 bases in between. The CDR3 loop spans 14 amino acids. Germline loops: CDR1 SQVTM, CDR2 ANQGSEA. The CDR3 bases are TGCAGCGCAGACCGAGGACAGTTGAACACTGAAGCTTTCTTT. This sequence encodes CSADRGQLNTEAFF.

The gene calls are TRBV4-1 and TRBJ2-3, with D unresolved. CDR1 and CDR2 (germline): MGHRA, YSYEKL. Trimming removed 5 bases from V and 6 bases from J, with 9 bases in between. The CDR3 runs to 12 residues. CDR3 loop: CASSVGPDTQYF. CDR3 DNA sequence: TGCGCCAGCAGCGTGGGCCCGGATACGCAGTATTTT.

The chain links TRBV9 to TRBJ2-5, with 7 bases that match TRBD1. The CDR3 has 15 amino acids. Germline V gene sequence: CDR1 SGDLS, CDR2 YYNGEE. The trim removed 4 bases at V and 5 bases at J, leaving 11 bases unmatched. In DNA form, the CDR3 reads TGTGCCAGCAGCCCCCCAGCCAGGGGGACGGAGACCCAGTACTTC. As protein: CASSPPARGTETQYF.

The chain employs TRBV20-1 and TRBJ2-2; D is perhaps TRBD1 (6 bases). CDR3 length equals 13 residues. Germline lookup yields CDR1 DFQATT and CDR2 SNEGSKA (reference sequence). Trimming shortened V by 5 bases and J by 7 bases, and 14 bases separated the two germline ends. Here the CDR3 reads CSASMGAGGELFF. The CDR3 DNA follows: TGCAGTGCTTCCATGGGGGCCGGCGGGGAGCTGTTTTTT.

CDR3 coding DNA: TGCAGTGCTGTCAAAACAGGTCCCTTCGGCGAGCAGTTCTTC. Encoded protein: CSAVKTGPFGEQFF. The V call is TRBV20-1, the J call TRBJ2-1; tentative D call: TRBD1 (5 bases). The CDR3 runs 14 residues. V gave up 5 bases and J gave up 10 bases, with 21 bases separating them. Per germline, CDR1 DFQATT and CDR2 SNEGSKA (reference sequence).

This CDR3 reads CASSLDGTNTEAFF. The DNA for the CDR3 is TGTGCCAGCAGCTTGGACGGGACGAACACTGAAGCTTTCTTT. V is TRBV7-9 and J is TRBJ1-1; a weak D match, TRBD1 (5 bases). The length of the CDR3 is 14 residues. Trimming pared 3 bases from V and 1 base from J, leaving 9 bases between. Germline V lookup: CDR1 SEHNR, CDR2 FQNEAQ (reference sequence).

The CDR3 protein is CATTDRGSHEQYF. As DNA, the CDR3 is TGTGCCACCACGGACAGGGGGAGCCACGAGCAGTACTTC. The gene calls are TRBV10-3 and TRBJ2-7; 10 positions agree with TRBD1. The CDR3 contains 13 residues. The V segment lost 10 bases and the J segment 5 bases; nucleotides outside the gene matches: 8. The V gene's germline CDR1 is ENHRY and CDR2 SYGVKD.

The chain is built from TRBV5-1 and TRBJ2-7, with D unresolved. V shed 0 bases and J shed 1 base, with 8 bases lying between them. Germline V CDR1 and CDR2: SGHRS, YFSETQ. The CDR3 sequence is 14 residues long. CDR3 DNA: TGCGCCAGCAGCTTGGACAGCTCATCCTACGAGCAGTACTTC. Its translation: CASSLDSSSYEQYF. The variable domain in full, completed from reference TRBV5-1 and TRBJ2-7, reads KAGVTQTPRYLIKTRGQQVTLSCSPISGHRSVSWYQQTPGQGLQFLFEYFSETQRNKGNFPGRFSGRQFSNSRSEMNVSTLELGDSALYLCASSLDSSSYEQYFGPGTRLTVT.

The chain combines TRBV12-3 or TRBV12-4 with TRBJ2-3; 10 bases align to TRBD2. The J segment lost 4 bases and the V segment lost 3 bases, leaving 10 bases of the junction unmatched. There are 17 residues in the CDR3. The CDR3, as DNA: TGTGCCAGCAGTTTCGCCCCTAGCGGGAGTGGCGCAGATACGCAGTATTTT. Amino acids: CASSFAPSGSGADTQYF.

The V gene is TRBV6-5, the J gene TRBJ1-1; TRBD1 matches 7 bases. The germline gives CDR1 MNHEY, CDR2 SVGAGI. J was trimmed by 12 bases and V by 2 bases; bases with no gene match: 9. The CDR3 spans 13 residues. The CDR3 nucleotides are TGTGCCAGCAGTTACCGAGGGGGCGAATTCTCTTTCTTT. Its translation is CASSYRGGEFSFF.

The CDR3 protein is CASTTDRGQPQHF. CDR3 nucleotide sequence: TGTGCCAGCACCACGGACAGGGGTCAGCCCCAGCATTTT. The J gene is TRBJ1-5, the V gene TRBV7-2; 9 nucleotides match TRBD1. This CDR3 has 13 residues. From germline, CDR1 is SGHTA and CDR2 FQGNSA. Trimming cost V 7 bases and J 6 bases; bases outside gene matches: 4. The variable domain in full, completed from reference TRBV7-2 and TRBJ1-5, reads GAGVSQSPSNKVTEKGKDVELRCDPISGHTALYWYRQSLGQGLEFLIYFQGNSAPDKSGLPSDRFSAERTGGSVSTLTIQRTQQEDSAVYLCASTTDRGQPQHFGDGTRLSIL.

The chain has TRBV7-8 and TRBJ1-1; no clear D. Germline V gene sequence: CDR1 SGHVS, CDR2 FQNEAQ. V was cut by 2 bases and J by 8 bases, with 9 bases left in between. The CDR3 has 12 amino acids. The CDR3 spells CASSLSTREAFF. DNA for the CDR3: TGTGCCAGCAGCTTATCCACGAGGGAAGCTTTCTTT.

The J gene is TRBJ1-4, the V gene TRBV5-1; D remains ambiguous. V was cut by 1 base and J by 0 bases, with 10 bases left in between. Per the germline V gene, CDR1 is SGHRS and CDR2 is YFSETQ. This CDR3 contains 16 residues. Here the CDR3 DNA reads TGCGCCAGCAGCTTGTACGGAGTCGCAACTAATGAAAAACTGTTTTTT. This gives the protein CASSLYGVATNEKLFF.

The chain carries TRBV5-1 and TRBJ2-7, with 7 bases matching TRBD2. There are 18 residues in the CDR3. V shed 1 base, J shed 0 bases, and the junction held 13 bases outside the gene matches. Germline V gives CDR1 SGHRS, CDR2 YFSETQ. CDR3 DNA: TGCGCCAGCAGCTTGACCGACTTGTGGGCTAGCGGCTCCTACGAGCAGTACTTC. Encoded protein: CASSLTDLWASGSYEQYF.

The rearrangement joins TRBV4-2 to TRBJ2-4; 12 bases agree with TRBD2. This CDR3 has 14 residues. V lost 4 bases, J lost 8 bases, and 3 bases stayed unmatched. Germline V lookup: CDR1 LGHNA, CDR2 YNFKEQ. Written as DNA, the CDR3 is TGTGCCAGCAGCCGCAGACTAGCGGGAGACATTCAGTACTTC. Protein sequence: CASSRRLAGDIQYF.

The rearrangement joins TRBV23-1 to TRBJ2-7; TRBD1 aligns across 8 bases. TRBV23-1 is an ORF, with its function uncertain. The CDR3 is made up of 15 amino acids. Germline trimming cut 0 bases from V and 1 base from J; bases unmatched to any gene: 2. The DNA of the CDR3 is TGCGCCAGCAGTCAATCGTGGACAGGGTCCTACGAGCAGTACTTC. This encodes CASSQSWTGSYEQYF.

This sequence joins TRBV30 and TRBJ2-3; D is perhaps TRBD2 (6 bases). The V end was cut by 5 bases, the J end by 7 bases, with 10 bases between. The germline V gene encodes CDR1 GTSNPN and CDR2 SVGIG (reference sequence). This CDR3 has 11 residues. The CDR3 reads CAWSSAYTQYF. The CDR3 DNA reads as TGTGCCTGGTCTAGCGCGTATACGCAGTATTTT.

The CDR3 nucleotides are TGTGCCAGCAGCTTAGATCTAGCGAGAAACACCGGGGAGCTGTTTTTT. Its translation is CASSLDLARNTGELFF. This sequence joins TRBV7-2 and TRBJ2-2; a weak D match, TRBD2 (6 bases). In germline, CDR1 is SGHTA, CDR2 FQGNSA. The germline V and J ends were trimmed by 1 base and 2 bases, with 11 bases remaining between them. The CDR3 has 16 amino acids. The whole variable domain, filled in from reference TRBV7-2 and TRBJ2-2, reads GAGVSQSPSNKVTEKGKDVELRCDPISGHTALYWYRQSLGQGLEFLIYFQGNSAPDKSGLPSDRFSAERTGGSVSTLTIQRTQQEDSAVYLCASSLDLARNTGELFFGEGSRLTVL.

The V gene is TRBV10-3, the J gene TRBJ2-7, with D perhaps matching TRBD1 (5 bases). CDR3 size: 15 residues. Germline CDR1 and CDR2: ENHRY and SYGVKD. V lost 3 bases and J lost 0, with 12 bases in between. CDR3 region: CAISEGAGNSYEQYF. CDR3 nucleotide sequence: TGTGCCATCAGTGAAGGGGCAGGAAACTCCTACGAGCAGTACTTC.

The rearrangement joins TRBV30 to TRBJ1-5, with a weak D call TRBD1 (6 bases). There are 13 residues in the CDR3. Germline V gives CDR1 GTSNPN, CDR2 SVGIG (reference sequence). Trimming removed 3 bases at V and 4 bases at J, with 10 bases between. The CDR3 DNA sequence: TGTGCCTGGAGAGGTCAGGGGAATCAGCCCCAGCATTTT. This sequence encodes CAWRGQGNQPQHF.